This T cell receptor (beta chain) was captured in a study of beta chain features in type 1 diabetes. The study, taken as a whole, reports: In every one of the four CD4+ subsets, TCRB CDR3s were moderately but significantly shorter in Type 1 diabetes patients.

Note on this clone: The target antigen is unknown.

Donors underwent one heparinised blood draw, 100 to 150 mL on average. Reverse transcribing all isolated RNA meant expressed TCRB transcripts were sequenced. Only in-frame clones appear in the TCRdb table, and some are missing; sequencing was by immunoSEQ multiplex PCR. The table has under 400,000 clones, 15% to 20% seen once. The CDR3 has 16 residues. Germline V CDR1 and CDR2: LGHNA, YNFKEQ. Trimming cost V 4 bases and J 3 bases; bases outside gene matches: 7. The sample comprised naive CD4+ T cells from blood. This sequence joins TRBV4-2 and TRBJ2-5, with TRBD2 matching over 11 bases. The receptor was isolated from a woman aged 18-29 years in good health. CDR3 protein: CASSPLAGGLEETQYF. In DNA, the CDR3 is TGTGCCAGCAGCCCTTTAGCGGGGGGGTTAGAAGAGACCCAGTACTTC.